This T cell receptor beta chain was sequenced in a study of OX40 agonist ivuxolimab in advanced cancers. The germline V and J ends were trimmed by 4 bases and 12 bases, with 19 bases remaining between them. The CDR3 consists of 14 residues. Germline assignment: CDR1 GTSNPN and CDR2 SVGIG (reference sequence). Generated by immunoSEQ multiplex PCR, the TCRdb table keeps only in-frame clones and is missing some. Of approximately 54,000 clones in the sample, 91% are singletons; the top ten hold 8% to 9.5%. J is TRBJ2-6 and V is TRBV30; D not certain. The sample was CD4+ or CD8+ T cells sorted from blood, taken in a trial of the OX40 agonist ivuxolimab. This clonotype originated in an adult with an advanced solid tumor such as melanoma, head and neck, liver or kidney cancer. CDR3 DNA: TGTGCCTGGATCGACTCCCTGAGCGATGGCGTCCTGACTTTC. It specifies CAWIDSLSDGVLTF.